The 11 T cell receptor beta chains in this list originate from one sample, sequenced in a study of blood T cell repertoires in COVID-19 (TCRdb year 2020). Preparation of the library involved the immunoSEQ multiplex PCR assay. Held by TCRdb, this immuneACCESS table contains in-frame sequences only and omits some clones. Under half of the omission traces to an unresolved V gene where checked; the cause of the rest is unknown. Recorded for this sample are about 240,000 clones; approximately 82% of them occurred a single time. 3% to 4% of the sample is held by the ten biggest clonotypes. Sequencing was performed on peripheral blood. The receptors derive from a young woman with acute or convalescent COVID-19.

This chain joins TRBV7-3 and TRBJ2-3; 7 positions match TRBD2. Trimming cost V 0 bases and J 0 bases; bases outside gene matches: 0. CDR3 length: 15 amino acids. CDR1 and CDR2 from the germline V gene are SGHTA and FQGTGA. The chain's CDR3 is CASSLTTSSTDTQYF. CDR3 nucleotide sequence: TGTGCCAGCAGCTTAACGACTAGCAGCACAGATACGCAGTATTTT.

V is TRBV7-2 and J is TRBJ2-1; D ambiguous. The CDR3 is 15 residues long. V lost 0 bases and J 1 base, leaving 7 bases between the germline ends. The V gene's germline CDR1 is SGHTA and CDR2 FQGNSA. In DNA form, the CDR3 reads TGTGCCAGCAGCTTAGCTCCCCTTTCCTACAATGAGCAGTTCTTC. This translates into CASSLAPLSYNEQFF.

The chain carries TRBV7-2 and TRBJ1-3; tentative D call: TRBD1 (5 bases). Trimming shortened V by 4 bases and J by 4 bases, and 14 bases separated the two germline ends. Germline V lookup: CDR1 SGHTA, CDR2 FQGNSA. CDR3 length: 15 amino acids. The CDR3 coding sequence is TGTGCCAGCAGCTCCCAGGGTTCCCCCGGAAACACCATATATTTT. Amino acid sequence: CASSSQGSPGNTIYF.

The V gene is TRBV2, the J gene TRBJ2-1; D might be TRBD2 (5 bases). CDR3 length: 13 amino acids. V lost 10 bases and J lost 4, with 14 bases in between. The germline V gene encodes CDR1 SNHLY and CDR2 FYNNEI. Here the CDR3 reads CATHGGTYNEQFF. The CDR3, as DNA: TGTGCCACCCACGGAGGAACGTACAATGAGCAGTTCTTC.

The J gene is TRBJ2-1, the V gene TRBV5-1; TRBD2 matches 10 bases. V was clipped by 7 bases and J by 3 bases; unmatched bases: 4. The CDR3 length is 14 residues. Germline CDR1 SGHRS, CDR2 YFSETQ. This chain's CDR3 is CASRLAGDYNEQFF. CDR3 in DNA: TGCGCCAGCCGCCTAGCGGGAGACTACAATGAGCAGTTCTTC.

This clone appeared a few times. The chain joins TRBV7-9 to TRBJ2-1; TRBD2 matches 10 bases. There are 15 residues in the CDR3. The V gene end was trimmed by 1 base and the J gene end by 7 bases; junction bases not matched to a gene: 4. CDR1 and CDR2 from the germline V gene are SEHNR and FQNEAQ (reference sequence). The CDR3 coding sequence is TGTGCCAGCAGCTTAGGCAGCGGGAGGGTTAATGAGCAGTTCTTC. This gives the protein CASSLGSGRVNEQFF. Combining the CDR3 with reference TRBV7-9 and TRBJ2-1 gives the whole variable domain DTGVSQNPRHKITKRGQNVTFRCDPISEHNRLYWYRQTLGQGPEFLTYFQNEAQLEKSRLLSDRFSAERPKGSFSTLEIQRTEQGDSAMYLCASSLGSGRVNEQFFGPGTRLTVL.

Of note for this clone: This sample also contains other DNA sequences that code for the same CDR3. The gene calls are TRBV7-2 and TRBJ2-7; D is perhaps TRBD1 (6 bases). V lost 4 bases to trimming and J lost 4 bases, with 8 bases between them. Germline V gene data show CDR1 as SGHTA and CDR2 as FQGNSA. This CDR3 spans 12 amino acids. The CDR3, as DNA: TGTGCCAGCAGCTCACAGGGTTACGAGCAGTACTTC. Its translation: CASSSQGYEQYF.

V is TRBV27 and J is TRBJ2-4; D is possibly TRBD1 (7 bases). The length of the CDR3 is 16 residues. V lost 2 bases and J 6 bases, leaving 17 bases between the germline ends. Germline V gene data show CDR1 as MNHEY and CDR2 as SMNVEV (reference sequence). CDR3 in DNA: TGTGCCAGCAGTTTAAAAGCGCGGGACAGATTAAACATTCAGTACTTC. This sequence encodes CASSLKARDRLNIQYF.

The V gene is TRBV6-5, the J gene TRBJ2-7; 8 positions match TRBD2. This CDR3 is 15 amino acids long. The J segment lost 5 bases and the V segment lost 0 bases, leaving 6 bases of the junction unmatched. Per the germline V gene, CDR1 is MNHEY and CDR2 is SVGAGI. In DNA, the CDR3 is TGTGCCAGCAGTTACTCGAGCGGGAGTCCCCACGAGCAGTACTTC. Protein: CASSYSSGSPHEQYF.

The gene calls are TRBV28 and TRBJ1-2; D might be TRBD1 (6 bases). The CDR3 runs 14 residues. Trimming shortened V by 5 bases and J by 8 bases, and 18 bases separated the two germline ends. The V gene's germline CDR1 is MDHEN and CDR2 SYDVKM. CDR3 sequence: CASSQPGMGAGYTF. CDR3 nucleotide sequence: TGTGCCAGCAGTCAACCCGGGATGGGGGCGGGCTACACCTTC.

This clone appeared a single time. J is TRBJ1-3 and V is TRBV28; D may be TRBD1 (5 bases). CDR1 is MDHEN and CDR2 is SYDVKM in the germline V gene. Trimming left V 2 bases short and J 4 bases short, with 15 bases between. The CDR3 length is 16 residues. Written as DNA, the CDR3 is TGTGCCAGCAGTTTAGTAAGCTGGACATCAGGAAACACCATATATTTT. This sequence encodes CASSLVSWTSGNTIYF.